This TCR beta chain stems from a study of blood T cell repertoires in COVID-19. Study context: The origin of the acute and convalescent COVID-19 samples was the United States, Italy and Spain. Sample material is recorded as cDNA or gDNA derived from T cells, B-cell-depleted T cells, or PBMCs.

Method: immunoSEQ multiplex PCR; TCRdb's copy keeps in-frame clones and lacks some. The sample comprises about 300,000 clones, approximately 85% of which are singletons, and more than 2% rests with the top ten. Cohort 3 donors were reported recovered after two negative PCRs, clearance, or symptom resolution. This clonotype was sampled from a man aged 30 to 39 who had recovered from COVID-19. Sequencing was done on a sample of PBMCs or T cells enriched from blood (not recorded which).

This CDR3 reads CASSFGLAGKGETQYF. DNA of the CDR3: TGTGCCAGCAGCTTTGGACTAGCGGGAAAGGGAGAGACCCAGTACTTC. V is TRBV11-2 and J is TRBJ2-5; 12 bases align to TRBD2. This CDR3 comprises 16 residues. Germline-derived CDR1 and CDR2 are SGHAT and FQNNGV. Losses at the gene ends were 3 bases for V and 4 bases for J; bases not matched to a gene: 6.